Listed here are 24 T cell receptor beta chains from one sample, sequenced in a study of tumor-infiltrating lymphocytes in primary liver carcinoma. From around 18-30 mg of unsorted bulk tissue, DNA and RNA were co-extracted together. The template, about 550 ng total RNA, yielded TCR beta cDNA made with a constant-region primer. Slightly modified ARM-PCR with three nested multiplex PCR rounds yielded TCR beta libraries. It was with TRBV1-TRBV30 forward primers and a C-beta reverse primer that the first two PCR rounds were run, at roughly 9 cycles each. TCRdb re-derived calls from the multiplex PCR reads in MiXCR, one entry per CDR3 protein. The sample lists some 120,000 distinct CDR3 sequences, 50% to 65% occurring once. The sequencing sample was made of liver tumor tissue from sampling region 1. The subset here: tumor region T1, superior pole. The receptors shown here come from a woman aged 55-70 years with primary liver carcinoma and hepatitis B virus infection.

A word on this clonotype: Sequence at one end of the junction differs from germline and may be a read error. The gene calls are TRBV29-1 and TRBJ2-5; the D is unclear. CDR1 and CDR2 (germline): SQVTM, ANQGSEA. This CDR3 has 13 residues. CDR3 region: CGVFRSGLETQYF. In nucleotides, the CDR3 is TGCGGCGTCTTCAGATCGGGCTTGGAGACCCAGTACTTC.

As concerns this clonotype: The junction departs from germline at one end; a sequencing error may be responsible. Here the CDR3 DNA reads TGTGCTAGCAGGGCGAGGACAGGTATTAACTATGACTACACCTTC. This sequence encodes CASRARTGINYDYTF. The chain links TRBV28 to TRBJ1-2, with 7 bases lining up with TRBD1. Germline CDR1 reads MDHEN; CDR2 reads SYDVKM. This CDR3 spans 15 amino acids.

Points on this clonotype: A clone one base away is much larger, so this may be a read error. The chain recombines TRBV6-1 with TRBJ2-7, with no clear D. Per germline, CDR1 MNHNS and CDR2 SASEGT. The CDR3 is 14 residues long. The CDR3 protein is CASVFSGNPYELYF. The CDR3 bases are TGTGCCAGCGTATTTTCCGGCAACCCCTACGAGCTGTACTTC.

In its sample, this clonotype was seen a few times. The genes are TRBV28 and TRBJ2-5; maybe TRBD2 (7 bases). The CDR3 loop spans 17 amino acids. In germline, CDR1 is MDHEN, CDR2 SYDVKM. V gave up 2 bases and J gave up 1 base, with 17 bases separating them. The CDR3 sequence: CASSLTGGRAVQETQYF. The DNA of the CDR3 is TGTGCCAGCAGTTTAACGGGGGGCCGAGCAGTCCAAGAGACCCAGTACTTC.

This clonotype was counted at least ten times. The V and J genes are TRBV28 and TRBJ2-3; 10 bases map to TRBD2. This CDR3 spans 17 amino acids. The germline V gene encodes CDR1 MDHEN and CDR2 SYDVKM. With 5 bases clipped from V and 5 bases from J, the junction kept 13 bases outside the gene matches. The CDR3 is CASSTPEGSGRGDTQYF. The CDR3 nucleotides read TGTGCCAGCAGTACCCCGGAGGGGAGCGGGAGGGGAGATACGCAGTATTTT.

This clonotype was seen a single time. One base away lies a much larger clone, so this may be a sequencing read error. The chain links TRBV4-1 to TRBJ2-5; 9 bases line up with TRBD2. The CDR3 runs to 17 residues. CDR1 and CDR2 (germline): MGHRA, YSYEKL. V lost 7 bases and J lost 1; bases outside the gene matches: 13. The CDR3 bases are TGCGCCAGCACCCTTTCCCCGACTAGCGGACCCCAAGAGACCCAGTACTTC. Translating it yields CASTLSPTSGPQETQYF.

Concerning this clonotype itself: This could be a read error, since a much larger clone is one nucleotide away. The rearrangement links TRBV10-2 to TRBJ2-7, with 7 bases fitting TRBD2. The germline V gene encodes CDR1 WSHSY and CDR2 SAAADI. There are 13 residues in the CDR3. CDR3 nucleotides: TGCACCAGCGGGACTGAGCCATCCTACGAGCAGTACTTC. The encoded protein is CTSGTEPSYEQYF.

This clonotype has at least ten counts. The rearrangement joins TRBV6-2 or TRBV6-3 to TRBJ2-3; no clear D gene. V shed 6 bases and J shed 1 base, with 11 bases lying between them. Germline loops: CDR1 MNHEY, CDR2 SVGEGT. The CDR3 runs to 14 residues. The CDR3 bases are TGTGCCAGCAGAAGACCCCGGGGCACAGATACGCAGTATTTT. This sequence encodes CASRRPRGTDTQYF.

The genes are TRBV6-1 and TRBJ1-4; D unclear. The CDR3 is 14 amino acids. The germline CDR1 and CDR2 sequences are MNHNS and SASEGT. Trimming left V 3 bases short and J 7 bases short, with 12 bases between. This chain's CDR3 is CASSDWWKIEKLFF. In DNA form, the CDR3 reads TGTGCCAGCAGTGACTGGTGGAAGATTGAAAAACTGTTTTTT.

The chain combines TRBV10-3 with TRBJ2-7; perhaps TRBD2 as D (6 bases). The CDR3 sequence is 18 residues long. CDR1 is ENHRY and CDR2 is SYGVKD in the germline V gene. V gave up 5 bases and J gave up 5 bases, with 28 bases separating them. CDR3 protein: CAISFPVGNGSLNDEQYF. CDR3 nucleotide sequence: TGTGCCATCAGTTTCCCCGTCGGTAACGGGAGTCTCAACGACGAGCAGTACTTC.

The CDR3 DNA sequence: TGTGCCAGCAGTTCGTATCCGCGCACAGATACGCAGTATTTT. Translating it yields CASSSYPRTDTQYF. The chain carries TRBV28 and TRBJ2-3; the D is unclear. V was cut by 4 bases and J by 1 base, with 9 bases left in between. The CDR3 loop spans 14 amino acids. Germline assignment: CDR1 MDHEN and CDR2 SYDVKM.

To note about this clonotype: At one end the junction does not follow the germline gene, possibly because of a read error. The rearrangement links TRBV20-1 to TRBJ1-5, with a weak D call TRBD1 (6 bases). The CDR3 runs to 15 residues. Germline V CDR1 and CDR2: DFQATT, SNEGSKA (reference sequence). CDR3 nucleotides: TGCAGTGCCCTTCAACCGGGACACGGTAATCGGCCCCAGCATTTT. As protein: CSALQPGHGNRPQHF.

CDR3 sequence: CASSTDGDTGELFF. The CDR3 DNA reads as TGTGCCAGCAGCACCGACGGAGACACCGGGGAGCTGTTTTTT. The chain combines TRBV5-8 with TRBJ2-2; D gene unclear. V shed 4 bases and J shed 3 bases, with 10 bases lying between them. Per the germline V gene, CDR1 is SGHTS and CDR2 is YDEGEE. This CDR3 has 14 amino acids. Full variable domain (missing parts from reference TRBV5-8 and TRBJ2-2): EAGVTQSPTHLIKTRGQQATLRCSPISGHTSVYWYQQALGLGLQFLLWYDEGEERNRGNFPPRFSGRQFPNYSSELNVNALELEDSALYLCASSTDGDTGELFFGEGSRLTVL.

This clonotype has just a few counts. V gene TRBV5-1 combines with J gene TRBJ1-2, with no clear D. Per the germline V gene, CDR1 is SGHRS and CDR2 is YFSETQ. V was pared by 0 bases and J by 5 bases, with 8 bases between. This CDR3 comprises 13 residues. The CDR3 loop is CASSLGDGYGYTF. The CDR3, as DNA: TGCGCCAGCAGCTTGGGCGACGGTTATGGCTACACCTTC.

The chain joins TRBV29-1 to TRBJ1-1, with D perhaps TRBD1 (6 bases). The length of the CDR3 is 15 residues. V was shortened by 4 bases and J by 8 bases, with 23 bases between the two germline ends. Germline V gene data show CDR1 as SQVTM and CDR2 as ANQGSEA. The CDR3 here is CSVGGGLGGGVEAFF. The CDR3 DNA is TGCAGCGTTGGGGGGGGCTTAGGCGGAGGGGTCGAAGCTTTCTTT.

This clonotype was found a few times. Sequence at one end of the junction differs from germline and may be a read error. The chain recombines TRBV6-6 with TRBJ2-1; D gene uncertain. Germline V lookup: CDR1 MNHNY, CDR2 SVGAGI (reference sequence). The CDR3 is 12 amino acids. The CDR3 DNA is TGTGCCAGCAAGGGTTCCACGAATGAGCACTTCTTC. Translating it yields CASKGSTNEHFF.

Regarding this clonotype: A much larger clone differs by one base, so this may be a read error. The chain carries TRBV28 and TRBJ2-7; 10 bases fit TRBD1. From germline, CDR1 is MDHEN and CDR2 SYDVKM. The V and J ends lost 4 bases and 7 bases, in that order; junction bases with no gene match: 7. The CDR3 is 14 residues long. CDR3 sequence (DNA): TGTGCCAGCAGTTCGACAGGGGGCTACGGGGAGCAGTACTTC. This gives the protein CASSSTGGYGEQYF.

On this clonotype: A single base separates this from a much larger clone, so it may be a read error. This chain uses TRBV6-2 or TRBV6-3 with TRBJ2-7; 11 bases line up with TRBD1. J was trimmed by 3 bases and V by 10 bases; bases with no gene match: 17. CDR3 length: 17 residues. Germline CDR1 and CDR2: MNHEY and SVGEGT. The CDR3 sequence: CANTPGQGASLYYEQYF. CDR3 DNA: TGTGCCAACACTCCAGGACAGGGGGCCTCCCTCTACTACGAGCAGTACTTC.

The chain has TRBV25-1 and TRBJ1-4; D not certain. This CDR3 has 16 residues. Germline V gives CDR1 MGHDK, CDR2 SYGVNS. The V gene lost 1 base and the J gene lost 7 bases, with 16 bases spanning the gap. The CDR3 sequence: CASSESGKGRGEKLFF. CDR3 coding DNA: TGTGCCAGCAGTGAATCGGGCAAGGGAAGAGGTGAAAAACTGTTTTTT.

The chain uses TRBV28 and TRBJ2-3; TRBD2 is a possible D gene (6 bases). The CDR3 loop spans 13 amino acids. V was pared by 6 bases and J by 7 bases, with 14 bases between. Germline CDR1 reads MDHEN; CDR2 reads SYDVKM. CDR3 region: CASSRRRDYTQYF. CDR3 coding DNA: TGTGCCAGCAGCCGGCGACGGGACTATACGCAGTATTTT.

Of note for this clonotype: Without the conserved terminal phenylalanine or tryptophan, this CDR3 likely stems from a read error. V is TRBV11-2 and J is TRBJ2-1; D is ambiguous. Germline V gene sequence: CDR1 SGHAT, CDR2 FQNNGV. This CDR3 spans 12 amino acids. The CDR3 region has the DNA TGTGCCGGCAGCTTAGCAAGCCATGAGCAGTTCATC. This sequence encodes CAGSLASHEQFI.

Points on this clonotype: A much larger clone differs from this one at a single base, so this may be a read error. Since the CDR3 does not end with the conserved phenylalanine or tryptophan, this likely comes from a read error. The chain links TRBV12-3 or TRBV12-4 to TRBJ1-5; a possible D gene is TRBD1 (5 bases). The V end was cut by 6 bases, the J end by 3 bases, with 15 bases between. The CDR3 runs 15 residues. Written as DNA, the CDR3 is TGTGCCAGCAGCCCCGAGGGGAATGTCAATCAGCCCCAGCATTCT. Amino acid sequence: CASSPEGNVNQPQHS.

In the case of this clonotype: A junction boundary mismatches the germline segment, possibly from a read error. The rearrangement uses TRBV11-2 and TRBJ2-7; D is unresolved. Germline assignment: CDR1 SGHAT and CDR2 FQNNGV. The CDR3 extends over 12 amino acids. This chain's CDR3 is CASSQFVNEHYF. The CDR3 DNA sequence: TGTGCCAGCAGCCAGTTTGTCAACGAGCATTATTTC.

In DNA, the CDR3 is TGTGCCAGTAGCACGGACAGGTTCGGACTAGCGCAGTTCTTC. Protein product: CASSTDRFGLAQFF. The chain combines TRBV19 with TRBJ2-1, with D possibly matching TRBD2 (8 bases). CDR1 and CDR2 (germline): LNHDA, SQIVND (reference sequence). The length of the CDR3 is 14 residues. Trimming shortened V by 6 bases and J by 12 bases, and 21 bases separated the two germline ends.